Many counts were recorded for the clone carrying this TCR beta chain. Its antigen is undetermined. The data are from a study of T-cell reconstitution after alpha-beta-depleted transplantation in children. Points from the study as a whole: T-cell numbers and diversity one year post-transplant derived largely from freshly generated T cells. There were reportedly several hundred expanded graft clones from which alpha-beta T cells came about two months after transplant.

Unmatched junction bases numbered 7, after V lost 5 bases and J lost 7 bases. The length of the CDR3 is 15 residues. Germline V lookup: CDR1 SGHTA, CDR2 FQGNSA. Unique molecular identifiers were incorporated during preparation of the TCRbeta library. TCRdb reanalysed the PCR reads using MiXCR and keeps one entry per CDR3 protein. The repertoire includes 250,000 or so distinct CDR3 sequences, roughly 8.2% of them detected once, and roughly 6% sits in the top ten. This chain uses TRBV7-2 with TRBJ2-4; TRBD2 matches at 11 bases. The origin of this receptor is a male patient between 5 and 17 years old who had a stem cell transplant for acute lymphoblastic leukemia, so the T cells may come from the graft donor. This sample comprised PBMCs, mostly from graft donor cells, obtained 180 days after TCRalphabeta/CD19-depleted stem cell transplant. This CDR3 is CASSLRLAGTNIQYF. CDR3 coding DNA: TGTGCCAGCAGCCTCAGACTAGCGGGGACGAACATTCAGTACTTC.